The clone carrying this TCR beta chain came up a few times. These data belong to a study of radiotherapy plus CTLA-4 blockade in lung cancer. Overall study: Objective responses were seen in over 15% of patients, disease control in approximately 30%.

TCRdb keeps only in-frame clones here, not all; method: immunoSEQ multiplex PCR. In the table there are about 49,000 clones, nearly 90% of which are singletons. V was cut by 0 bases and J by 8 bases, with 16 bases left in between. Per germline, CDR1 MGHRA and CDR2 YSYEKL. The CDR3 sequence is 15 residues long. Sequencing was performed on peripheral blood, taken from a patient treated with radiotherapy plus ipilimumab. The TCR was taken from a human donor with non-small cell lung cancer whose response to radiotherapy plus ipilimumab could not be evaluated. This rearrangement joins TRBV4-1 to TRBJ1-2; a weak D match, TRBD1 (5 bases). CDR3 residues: CASSQEWSGIEGYTF. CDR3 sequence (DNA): TGCGCCAGCAGCCAAGAGTGGTCAGGGATTGAGGGCTACACCTTC.